The present T cell receptor (beta chain) was sequenced within a study of T cells in Graves' hyperthyroidism and ophthalmopathy. Stable Graves' hyperthyroidism denoted no ophthalmopathy progression over 18 months. Exclusion of patients followed from uncontrolled infection, other autoimmune disease, pregnancy or lactation. Study-wide points: Most thyroid clonotypes that were expanded above 0.001 also turned up in blood.

Remarks on this clonotype: Its antigen is not identified.

Amplified regions were TCR beta CDR3 sequences from RNA transcripts. HTBI primers drove first-round RT-PCR of the TCR CDR3. From the multiplex PCR reads, TCRdb called clonotypes with MiXCR, one entry per CDR3 protein. The table records around 700,000 distinct CDR3 sequences, around a third of them present only once. This CDR3 contains 14 residues. Trimming cost V 3 bases and J 4 bases, with 11 bases left between them. Germline V gene data show CDR1 as SGHKS and CDR2 as YYEKEE (reference sequence). The TCR comes from a woman in her thirties or forties with Graves' hyperthyroidism. The sample taken for sequencing was blood. This chain connects TRBV5-5 to TRBJ1-5; D possibly corresponds to TRBD1 (5 bases). The CDR3 spells CASSSNWGNQPQHF. The CDR3 bases are TGTGCCAGCAGCTCTAACTGGGGGAATCAGCCCCAGCATTTT.